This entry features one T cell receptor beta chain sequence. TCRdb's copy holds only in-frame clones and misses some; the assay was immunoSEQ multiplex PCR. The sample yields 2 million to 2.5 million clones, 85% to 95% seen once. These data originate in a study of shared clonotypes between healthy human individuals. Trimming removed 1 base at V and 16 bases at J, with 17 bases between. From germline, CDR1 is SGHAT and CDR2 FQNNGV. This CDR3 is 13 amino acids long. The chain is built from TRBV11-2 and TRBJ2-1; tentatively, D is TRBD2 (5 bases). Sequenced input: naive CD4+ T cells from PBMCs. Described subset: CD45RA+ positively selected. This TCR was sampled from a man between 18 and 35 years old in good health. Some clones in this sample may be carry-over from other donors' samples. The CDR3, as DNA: TGTGCCAGCAGCTTAGTCCTTGCCGCGGGTGCATTCTTC. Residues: CASSLVLAAGAFF.